The 25 T cell receptor beta chains reported below all come from one sample, sequenced in a study of cytomegalovirus exposure and HLA in healthy donors. Vbeta (60) and Jbeta (13) primers were used in the PCR. Some clones are missing from TCRdb's copy, which holds only in-frame ones; the method was immunoSEQ multiplex PCR. This table has 200,000 to 250,000 clones, approximately 80% appearing once. Sequenced sample: PBMCs. These receptors originate from a man aged 40-49 years in good health and CMV-seronegative.

The chain links TRBV9 to TRBJ2-3; possibly TRBD1 for D (6 bases). Germline values: CDR1 SGDLS, CDR2 YYNGEE. CDR3 size: 14 residues. V was cut by 2 bases and J by 2 bases, with 9 bases left in between. CDR3 residues: CASSVRDITDTQYF. CDR3 DNA sequence: TGTGCCAGCAGCGTCCGGGACATCACAGATACGCAGTATTTT.

The chain joins TRBV5-1 to TRBJ2-1; tentative D call: TRBD1 (6 bases). CDR1 and CDR2 from the germline V gene are SGHRS and YFSETQ. The CDR3 consists of 15 residues. The ends were cut back, 1 base at V and 6 bases at J, with 14 bases in the middle. This chain's CDR3 is CASSLRTATPNEQFF. CDR3 coding DNA: TGCGCCAGCAGCTTGAGGACAGCGACGCCCAATGAGCAGTTCTTC.

The chain links TRBV7-7 to TRBJ2-5; D unclear. Germline CDR1 SSHAT, CDR2 FNYEAQ (reference sequence). This CDR3 is 12 amino acids long. Trimming cost V 4 bases and J 7 bases, with 10 bases left between them. The DNA of the CDR3 is TGTGCCAGCAGCTCTCTACGCGGGACCCAGTACTTC. It translates to CASSSLRGTQYF.

The chain carries TRBV6-6 and TRBJ1-3; D is undetermined. Per germline, CDR1 MNHNY and CDR2 SVGAGI (reference sequence). There are 16 residues in the CDR3. V was pared by 2 bases and J by 0 bases, with 11 bases between. The CDR3 DNA reads TGTGCCAGCAGTTACGTTAGGCGGAGCTCTGGAAACACCATATATTTT. This translates into CASSYVRRSSGNTIYF.

DNA of the CDR3: TGTGCCAGCAGCCGGACAGGGGCTAGCACAGATACGCAGTATTTT. Residues: CASSRTGASTDTQYF. This chain links TRBV6-5 with TRBJ2-3, with 9 bases matching TRBD1. This CDR3 is 15 amino acids long. In germline, CDR1 is MNHEY, CDR2 SVGAGI. J lost 0 bases, V lost 6 bases, and 4 bases had no gene match.

This chain uses TRBV7-3 with TRBJ2-5, with TRBD2 matching over 7 bases. Losses at the gene ends were 0 bases for V and 9 bases for J; bases not matched to a gene: 10. The CDR3 contains 15 residues. Germline-derived CDR1 and CDR2 are SGHTA and FQGTGA. CDR3 nucleotides: TGTGCCAGCAGCTTAACGGTGGTGGCGGCGGGGGCCCAGTACTTC. It codes for CASSLTVVAAGAQYF.

This clone was seen more than once but under ten times. The chain joins TRBV5-1 to TRBJ2-1; 7 bases are a match to TRBD1. V was clipped by 5 bases and J by 2 bases; unmatched bases: 4. Germline V gene data show CDR1 as SGHRS and CDR2 as YFSETQ. This CDR3 has 14 amino acids. CDR3 in amino acids: CASREQGTYNEQFF. DNA of the CDR3: TGCGCCAGCAGGGAACAGGGGACCTACAATGAGCAGTTCTTC. The full variable domain, with the rest looked up from reference TRBV5-1 and TRBJ2-1, is KAGVTQTPRYLIKTRGQQVTLSCSPISGHRSVSWYQQTPGQGLQFLFEYFSETQRNKGNFPGRFSGRQFSNSRSEMNVSTLELGDSALYLCASREQGTYNEQFFGPGTRLTVL.

CDR3: CASSREERPSYNEQFF. The CDR3 region has the DNA TGCGCCAGCAGCCGAGAGGAGAGACCCTCTTACAATGAGCAGTTCTTC. This chain connects TRBV4-3 to TRBJ2-1; D ambiguous. The CDR3 spans 16 residues. The germline CDR1 and CDR2 sequences are LGHNA and YSLEER. V lost 4 bases and J 4 bases, leaving 17 bases between the germline ends.

V usage is TRBV5-8 and J usage is TRBJ2-7; tentative D call: TRBD2 (6 bases). The CDR3 is 14 residues long. Germline CDR1 reads SGHTS; CDR2 reads YDEGEE. The V gene lost 4 bases and the J gene lost 2 bases, with 13 bases spanning the gap. CDR3 in DNA: TGTGCCAGCAGCCCAAGTGGAGGGGCCTACGAGCAGTACTTC. Translated, it gives CASSPSGGAYEQYF.

The rearrangement joins TRBV6-1 to TRBJ1-6; no clear D. The CDR3 has 13 residues. The V gene lost 0 bases and the J gene lost 7 bases, with 4 bases spanning the gap. CDR1 and CDR2 (germline): MNHNS, SASEGT. CDR3 protein: CASSEAGNSPLHF. CDR3 DNA sequence: TGTGCCAGCAGTGAAGCGGGCAATTCACCCCTCCACTTT.

The chain employs TRBV11-2 and TRBJ2-1; 9 bases fit TRBD2. Germline CDR1 and CDR2: SGHAT and FQNNGV. Trimming took 5 bases from V and 0 from J; bases not matched to a gene: 14. This CDR3 comprises 19 residues. The DNA of the CDR3 is TGTGCCAGCAGCCCCGGGGGCGGGAGGGCCTGGAGCTCCTACAATGAGCAGTTCTTC. This codes for CASSPGGGRAWSSYNEQFF.

The chain employs TRBV27 and TRBJ2-1, with 11 bases aligning to TRBD2. The CDR3 runs 17 residues. V shed 2 bases, J shed 7 bases, and the junction held 10 bases outside the gene matches. Per germline, CDR1 MNHEY and CDR2 SMNVEV (reference sequence). The CDR3 DNA reads as TGTGCCAGCAGTTTAGGCATTGAGACTAGCGGGACGAATGAGCAGTTCTTC. Its protein is CASSLGIETSGTNEQFF.

V usage is TRBV4-1 and J usage is TRBJ2-2; D uncertain. The CDR3 has 14 residues. Germline V CDR1 and CDR2: MGHRA, YSYEKL. Trimming shortened V by 1 base and J by 1 base, and 4 bases separated the two germline ends. The CDR3 DNA follows: TGCGCCAGCAGCCAAGGACAGAACACCGGGGAGCTGTTTTTT. Translating it yields CASSQGQNTGELFF.

J is TRBJ2-4 and V is TRBV7-2; 7 bases fit TRBD1. V was pared by 5 bases and J by 0 bases, with 7 bases of the junction left unmatched. The CDR3 is made up of 16 amino acids. CDR1 SGHTA and CDR2 FQGNSA come from the germline V gene. CDR3 coding DNA: TGTGCCAGCAGCGAGGTGCAGGGGGTAGCCAAAAACATTCAGTACTTC. Protein product: CASSEVQGVAKNIQYF.

This clone has a handful of counts. This sequence joins TRBV4-3 and TRBJ1-1; TRBD1 matches 10 bases. With V trimmed by 6 bases and J by 3 bases, 1 base remained unmatched. Germline V gives CDR1 LGHNA, CDR2 YSLEER. This CDR3 comprises 13 residues. The CDR3 loop reads CASRDRGDTEAFF. The CDR3 DNA follows: TGCGCCAGCAGGGACAGGGGGGACACTGAAGCTTTCTTT.

This sequence joins TRBV5-1 and TRBJ2-3, with D tentatively TRBD2 (5 bases). There are 17 residues in the CDR3. Trimming stripped 6 bases from V and 4 bases from J, with 24 bases between. The V gene's germline CDR1 is SGHRS and CDR2 YFSETQ. In DNA form, the CDR3 reads TGCGCCAGCACCTACTCTAATCGGAGCGACGGGGCAGATACGCAGTATTTT. Translated: CASTYSNRSDGADTQYF.

The chain is built from TRBV5-1 and TRBJ2-3; no definite D call. The germline V gene encodes CDR1 SGHRS and CDR2 YFSETQ. Trimming stripped 4 bases from V and 0 bases from J, with 15 bases between. The CDR3 contains 16 residues. The CDR3: CASSPGLAASTDTQYF. As DNA, the CDR3 is TGCGCCAGCAGCCCCGGGTTAGCAGCTAGCACAGATACGCAGTATTTT.

The chain links TRBV7-9 to TRBJ2-1; TRBD2 matches at 10 bases. The CDR3 runs to 16 residues. Per germline, CDR1 SEHNR and CDR2 FQNEAQ (reference sequence). The junction had 8 bases not matched to a gene; V was cut back by 2 bases and J by 7 bases. This CDR3 is CASSLRSSGGSNEQFF. In DNA form, the CDR3 reads TGTGCCAGCAGCTTACGTTCTAGCGGGGGAAGTAATGAGCAGTTCTTC.

The chain has TRBV4-2 and TRBJ2-1, with 11 bases that match TRBD2. Germline CDR1 LGHNA, CDR2 YNFKEQ. Trimming at V came to 5 bases and at J to 5 bases, leaving 5 bases not matched to a gene. The CDR3 sequence is 15 residues long. CDR3: CASSVRTSGHNEQFF. CDR3 coding DNA: TGTGCCAGCAGCGTCAGGACTAGCGGGCACAATGAGCAGTTCTTC.

The V call is TRBV28, the J call TRBJ1-5; a possible D gene is TRBD1 (5 bases). The ends were cut back, 8 bases at V and 7 bases at J, with 18 bases in the middle. The CDR3 spans 14 residues. CDR1 and CDR2 (germline): MDHEN, SYDVKM. The DNA for the CDR3 is TGTGCCAGCCTGTCAGGACACCCCGGACAGCCCCAGCATTTT. Translating gives CASLSGHPGQPQHF. The complete variable domain, with remaining parts taken from reference TRBV28 and TRBJ1-5, reads DVKVTQSSRYLVKRTGEKVFLECVQDMDHENMFWYRQDPGLGLRLIYFSYDVKMKEKGDIPEGYSVSREKKERFSLILESASTNQTSMYLCASLSGHPGQPQHFGDGTRLSIL.

V usage is TRBV2 and J usage is TRBJ2-3; D might be TRBD2 (5 bases). V shed 8 bases and J shed 2 bases, with 14 bases lying between them. There are 14 residues in the CDR3. Germline V lookup: CDR1 SNHLY, CDR2 FYNNEI. The CDR3 DNA sequence: TGTGCCAGCCGCCCCCGGAGGATCACAGATACGCAGTATTTT. Amino acids: CASRPRRITDTQYF.

The chain links TRBV18 to TRBJ2-5, with 8 nucleotides matching TRBD2. The V gene end was trimmed by 4 bases and the J gene end by 5 bases; junction bases not matched to a gene: 6. The germline V gene has CDR1 KGHSH and CDR2 LQKENI. The CDR3 runs 14 residues. CDR3 nucleotide sequence: TGTGCCAGCTCACGCTTAGCGGGGCAGGAGACCCAGTACTTC. Encoded protein: CASSRLAGQETQYF.

The chain employs TRBV6-1 and TRBJ1-5, with TRBD1 matching over 8 bases. V shed 1 base, J shed 2 bases, and the junction held 4 bases outside the gene matches. The germline gives CDR1 MNHNS, CDR2 SASEGT. The CDR3 runs 16 residues. CDR3 bases: TGTGCCAGCAGTGAAGAACAGGGGGTTCGCAATCAGCCCCAGCATTTT. Translation: CASSEEQGVRNQPQHF.

This clone was recorded a few times. The rearrangement uses TRBV28 and TRBJ1-1; D is unresolved. The germline gives CDR1 MDHEN, CDR2 SYDVKM. This CDR3 spans 12 amino acids. Trimming took 7 bases from V and 3 from J, leaving 9 bases between them. The CDR3 region has the DNA TGTGCCAGCACCACCGGGGACACTGAAGCTTTCTTT. It encodes CASTTGDTEAFF.

V and J are TRBV6-1 and TRBJ2-7; possibly TRBD1 for D (5 bases). V shed 3 bases and J shed 12 bases, with 9 bases lying between them. From germline, CDR1 is MNHNS and CDR2 SASEGT. The length of the CDR3 is 10 residues. For the CDR3, the DNA is TGTGCCAGCAGTGAGCAGGGATCGTACTTC. Translation: CASSEQGSYF.